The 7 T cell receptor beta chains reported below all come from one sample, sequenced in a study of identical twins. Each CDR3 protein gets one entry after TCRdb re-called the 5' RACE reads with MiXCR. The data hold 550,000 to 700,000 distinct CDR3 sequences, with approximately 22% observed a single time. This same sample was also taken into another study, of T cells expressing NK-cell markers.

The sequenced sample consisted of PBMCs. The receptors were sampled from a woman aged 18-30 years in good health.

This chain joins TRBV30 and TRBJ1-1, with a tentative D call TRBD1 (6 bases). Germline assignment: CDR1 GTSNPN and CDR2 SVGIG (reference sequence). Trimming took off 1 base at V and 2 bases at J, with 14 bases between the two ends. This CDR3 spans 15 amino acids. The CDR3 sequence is CAWSAVNRANTEAFF. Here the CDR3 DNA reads TGTGCCTGGAGTGCCGTTAACAGGGCAAACACTGAAGCTTTCTTT.

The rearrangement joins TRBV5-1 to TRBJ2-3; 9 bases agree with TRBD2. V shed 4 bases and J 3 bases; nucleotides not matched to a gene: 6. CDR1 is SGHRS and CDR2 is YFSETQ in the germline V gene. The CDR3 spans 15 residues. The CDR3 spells CASSPSGAGTDTQYF. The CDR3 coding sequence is TGCGCCAGCAGCCCTAGCGGGGCGGGTACAGATACGCAGTATTTT.

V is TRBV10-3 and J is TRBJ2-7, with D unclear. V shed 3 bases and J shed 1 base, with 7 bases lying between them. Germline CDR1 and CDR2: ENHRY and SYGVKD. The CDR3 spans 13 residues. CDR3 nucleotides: TGTGCCATCAGTGACAGCACTTCCTACGAGCAGTACTTC. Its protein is CAISDSTSYEQYF.

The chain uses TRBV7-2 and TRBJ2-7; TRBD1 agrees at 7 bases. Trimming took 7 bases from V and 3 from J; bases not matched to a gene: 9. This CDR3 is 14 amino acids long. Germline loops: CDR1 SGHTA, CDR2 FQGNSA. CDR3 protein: CASKSGTVNYEQYF. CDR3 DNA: TGTGCCAGCAAGTCCGGGACAGTAAACTACGAGCAGTACTTC.

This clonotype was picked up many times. Here the CDR3 DNA reads TGTGCCAGCAGCTTAGGTCAGGGGGGCGAGCAGTACTTC. Protein: CASSLGQGGEQYF. The gene calls are TRBV7-6 and TRBJ2-7; tentatively, D is TRBD1 (7 bases). Germline V gives CDR1 SGHVS, CDR2 FNYEAQ. Trimming took off 1 base at V and 6 bases at J, with 10 bases between the two ends. This CDR3 spans 13 amino acids.

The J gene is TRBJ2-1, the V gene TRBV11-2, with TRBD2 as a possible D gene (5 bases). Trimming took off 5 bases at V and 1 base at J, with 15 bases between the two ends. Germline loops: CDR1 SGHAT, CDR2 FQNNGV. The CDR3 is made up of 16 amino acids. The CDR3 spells CASSLRHEGSYNEQFF. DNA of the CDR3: TGTGCCAGCAGCCTACGACACGAGGGATCCTACAATGAGCAGTTCTTC.

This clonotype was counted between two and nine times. Here the CDR3 reads CASSLRGLGEKLFF. CDR3 sequence (DNA): TGTGCCAGCAGTCTCAGGGGGCTTGGGGAAAAACTGTTTTTT. The rearrangement joins TRBV12-3 or TRBV12-4 to TRBJ1-4, with 8 nucleotides matching TRBD1. The ends lost 5 bases at V and 8 bases at J; junction bases unmatched: 7. The CDR3 loop spans 14 amino acids.